This T cell receptor (beta chain) came from a study of blood T cell repertoires in COVID-19. Study as a whole: T cells, B-cell-depleted T cells, or PBMCs supplied cDNA or gDNA.

The method was immunoSEQ multiplex PCR; TCRdb's version includes in-frame clones alone and lacks a portion of them. The table includes 250,000 to 350,000 clones, about 89% detected once. The CDR3 loop spans 17 amino acids. Deletions cut 6 bases from V and 4 bases from J, with 21 bases between. Germline assignment: CDR1 MDHEN and CDR2 SYDVKM. The sequence came from a woman aged 60-75 years with acute or convalescent COVID-19. Sequencing used peripheral blood. The chain is built from TRBV28 and TRBJ1-4; D is possibly TRBD1 (6 bases). The CDR3 DNA follows: TGTGCCAGCAGCTCCCTCGACCCGGGACATTTTAATGAAAAACTGTTTTTT. Amino acid sequence: CASSSLDPGHFNEKLFF.